These 12 T cell receptor beta chains share one sample of origin, sequenced in a study of vaccination and CD4 T cells after COVID-19. These receptors lack a known antigen. The sample's treatment: approximately nine-day PBMC culture with coronavirus spike peptide pools or control peptides (ViraFEST assay). With the Oncomine TCR Beta short-read assay, DNA from cultured CD4+ T cells was sequenced. A single record per CDR3 protein comes from TCRdb applying MiXCR to the PCR reads. The sample records more than 15,000 distinct CDR3 sequences, 43% being singletons. This material consisted of CD4+ T cells from blood, cultured in vitro, taken before SARS-CoV-2 vaccination. These receptors were taken from a human donor who had recovered from COVID-19.

The J gene is TRBJ1-6, the V gene TRBV18; D possibly corresponds to TRBD1 (5 bases). Germline V gene sequence: CDR1 KGHSH, CDR2 LQKENI. With 2 bases removed from V and 7 bases from J, the gap between germline ends came to 15 bases. The CDR3 is 16 residues long. The CDR3 loop is CASSPFGPGRNSPLHF. Written as DNA, the CDR3 is TGTGCCAGCTCACCATTTGGGCCAGGGAGGAATTCACCCCTCCACTTT. Drawing the rest from reference TRBV18 and TRBJ1-6, the complete variable domain is NAGVMQNPRHLVRRRGQEARLRCSPMKGHSHVYWYRQLPEEGLKFMVYLQKENIIDESGMPKERFSAEFPKEGPSILRIQQVVRGDSAAYFCASSPFGPGRNSPLHFGNGTRLTVT.

This clonotype was found a few times. V is TRBV27 and J is TRBJ1-1, with D unresolved. V lost 8 bases, J lost 0 bases, and 13 bases lay in between. In germline, CDR1 is MNHEY, CDR2 SMNVEV (reference sequence). This CDR3 has 14 residues. The CDR3: CASGRHGMNTEAFF. The CDR3 nucleotides read TGTGCCAGCGGAAGACACGGAATGAACACTGAAGCTTTCTTT.

The chain couples TRBV20-1 to TRBJ2-4; perhaps TRBD2 as D (5 bases). The CDR3 runs 12 residues. The germline CDR1 and CDR2 sequences are DFQATT and SNEGSKA (reference sequence). Trimming removed 3 bases from V and 7 bases from J, with 10 bases in between. The CDR3 protein is CSASGPGNIQYF. DNA of the CDR3: TGCAGTGCTAGTGGCCCGGGGAACATTCAGTACTTC.

The chain couples TRBV12-3 or TRBV12-4 to TRBJ1-5; TRBD1 might be the D (5 bases). Trimming took off 5 bases at V and 0 bases at J, with 11 bases between the two ends. The CDR3 extends over 15 amino acids. This CDR3 reads CASSRQLYSNQPQHF. In DNA form, the CDR3 reads TGTGCCAGCAGTCGACAGCTTTATAGCAATCAGCCCCAGCATTTT.

The chain carries TRBV12-3 or TRBV12-4 and TRBJ1-2, with D unclear. V was cut by 1 base and J by 4 bases, with 7 bases left in between. This CDR3 has 13 amino acids. CDR3 coding DNA: TGTGCCAGCAGTTTAGGATCGAGCTATGGCTACACCTTC. Its translation is CASSLGSSYGYTF.

This rearrangement joins TRBV7-9 to TRBJ2-1, with 9 nucleotides matching TRBD2. Germline V CDR1 and CDR2: SEHNR, FQNEAQ (reference sequence). The junction had 22 bases not matched to a gene; V was cut back by 10 bases and J by 6 bases. The CDR3 has 18 residues. The CDR3 coding sequence is TGTGCCACCCATTGGAGCCGGTCCGCGGGAGGGGTGATCAATGAGCAGTTCTTC. This codes for CATHWSRSAGGVINEQFF. Full variable domain (outside the CDR3, taken from reference TRBV7-9 and TRBJ2-1): DTGVSQNPRHKITKRGQNVTFRCDPISEHNRLYWYRQTLGQGPEFLTYFQNEAQLEKSRLLSDRFSAERPKGSFSTLEIQRTEQGDSAMYLCATHWSRSAGGVINEQFFGPGTRLTVL.

In its sample, this clonotype was seen a few times. The chain is built from TRBV7-2 and TRBJ1-1, with 8 bases matching TRBD1. The CDR3 covers 13 residues. The V gene end was trimmed by 5 bases and the J gene end by 4 bases; junction bases not matched to a gene: 3. The V gene's germline CDR1 is SGHTA and CDR2 FQGNSA. The CDR3 DNA follows: TGTGCCAGCAGCGGAACAGGGGGCACTGAAGCTTTCTTT. This gives the protein CASSGTGGTEAFF.

The rearrangement links TRBV19 to TRBJ1-6; 9 positions match TRBD1. In germline, CDR1 is LNHDA, CDR2 SQIVND (reference sequence). The V segment lost 5 bases and the J segment 9 bases; nucleotides outside the gene matches: 14. The length of the CDR3 is 17 residues. The CDR3 nucleotides are TGTGCCAGTAGTGAACGCCGCGGGACAGGGCATTCTTCACCCCTCCACTTT. Its translation is CASSERRGTGHSSPLHF. Together with reference TRBV19 and TRBJ1-6, the CDR3 gives the full variable domain: DGGITQSPKYLFRKEGQNVTLSCEQNLNHDAMYWYRQDPGQGLRLIYYSQIVNDFQKGDIAEGYSVSREKKESFPLTVTSAQKNPTAFYLCASSERRGTGHSSPLHFGNGTRLTVT.

The chain couples TRBV20-1 to TRBJ2-2; D unclear. The CDR3 consists of 13 residues. Germline V gene sequence: CDR1 DFQATT, CDR2 SNEGSKA (reference sequence). Trimming pared 5 bases from V and 0 bases from J, leaving 7 bases between. The CDR3 DNA is TGCAGTGCTTCTGACACGAACACCGGGGAGCTGTTTTTT. It is translated as CSASDTNTGELFF.

This clonotype was seen only a few times. This chain links TRBV6-1 with TRBJ1-1; 7 bases align to TRBD1. The CDR3 is 15 amino acids. V shed 4 bases and J 2 bases; nucleotides not matched to a gene: 7. The germline V gene has CDR1 MNHNS and CDR2 SASEGT. The CDR3 sequence: CASSGGQNRNTEAFF. In DNA, the CDR3 is TGTGCCAGCAGTGGGGGACAGAACCGAAACACTGAAGCTTTCTTT.

J is TRBJ2-7 and V is TRBV20-1, with D possibly TRBD2 on 5 matching bases. The CDR3 runs to 15 residues. Germline assignment: CDR1 DFQATT and CDR2 SNEGSKA (reference sequence). V was pared by 1 base and J by 2 bases, with 15 bases between. The CDR3 sequence is CSARGFGRVAYEQYF. The CDR3 nucleotides are TGCAGTGCTAGAGGGTTTGGGCGGGTAGCCTACGAGCAGTACTTC.

The chain is built from TRBV5-4 and TRBJ1-4, with 7 bases that match TRBD1. CDR3 size: 13 residues. Unmatched junction bases numbered 2, after V lost 4 bases and J lost 5 bases. Germline loops: CDR1 SGHNT, CDR2 YYREEE (reference sequence). CDR3 residues: CASSGTANEKLFF. The CDR3 DNA follows: TGTGCCAGCAGCGGGACAGCGAATGAAAAACTGTTTTTT.